Following are 5 T cell receptor beta chains from one sample sequenced in a study of T cell repertoires in cytomegalovirus infection. TCRdb fed the reads into MiXCR, producing one record per CDR3 protein. Among just under 550,000 distinct CDR3 sequences listed, 26% were seen once. The specimen was PBMCs. The receptor set was obtained from a human donor in good health (CMV status not recorded). Some clones in this sample may be carry-over from other donors' samples.

At least ten counts were recorded for this clonotype. The rearrangement links TRBV6-2 or TRBV6-3 to TRBJ2-3; D is ambiguous. The CDR3 has 14 residues. Trimming pared 4 bases from V and 2 bases from J, leaving 10 bases between. Germline CDR1 is MNHEY and CDR2 is SVGEGT. CDR3 amino acids: CASSSSATTDTQYF. The CDR3 DNA follows: TGTGCCAGCAGTTCGAGCGCAACCACAGATACGCAGTATTTT.

This sequence joins TRBV7-2 and TRBJ2-1; D remains ambiguous. The germline CDR1 and CDR2 sequences are SGHTA and FQGNSA. The CDR3 length is 13 residues. Trimming took off 2 bases at V and 5 bases at J, with 7 bases between the two ends. This chain's CDR3 is CASSLNADNEQFF. CDR3 bases: TGTGCCAGCAGCTTAAACGCGGACAATGAGCAGTTCTTC.

This clonotype turned up a few times. V and J are TRBV5-4 and TRBJ2-5; possibly TRBD1 for D (6 bases). CDR1 is SGHNT, CDR2 YYREEE, per germline (reference sequence). The CDR3 runs 14 residues. Between the trimmed V and J ends, which lost 4 bases and 1 base, there was a span of 11 bases. This chain's CDR3 is CASSLQGSQETQYF. Here the CDR3 DNA reads TGTGCCAGCAGCCTCCAGGGGAGCCAAGAGACCCAGTACTTC.

The chain uses TRBV3-1 and TRBJ2-5; the D call may be TRBD1 or TRBD2 (5 bases each). The CDR3 loop spans 14 amino acids. Germline assignment: CDR1 LGHDT and CDR2 YNNKEL (reference sequence). Deletions cut 0 bases from V and 7 bases from J, with 12 bases between. Written as DNA, the CDR3 is TGTGCCAGCAGCCAAGAAGGGACCGGTCCGACCCAGTACTTC. It specifies CASSQEGTGPTQYF.

The sample holds many counts of this clonotype. The V call is TRBV28, the J call TRBJ1-1; no definite D call. V was shortened by 2 bases and J by 5 bases, with 15 bases between the two germline ends. Germline CDR1 reads MDHEN; CDR2 reads SYDVKM. The CDR3 length is 15 residues. The CDR3 protein is CASSLRATSGTEAFF. CDR3 bases: TGTGCCAGCAGTTTACGGGCCACATCGGGGACTGAAGCTTTCTTT.